This T cell receptor beta chain was documented in a study of molecular identifiers for immune sequencing clone quantification. Germline trimming cut 5 bases from V and 5 bases from J; bases unmatched to any gene: 4. The germline V gene encodes CDR1 KGHSY and CDR2 FQNENV. This CDR3 is built from 14 residues. In TCRdb, the PCR reads were re-called with MiXCR into one record per CDR3 protein. Among about half a million distinct CDR3 sequences, about a fifth were seen once, and the ten largest hold about 0.8%. This clonotype was seen ten or more times. The origin of this receptor is a human donor in good health. Some libraries in this study had Jurkat cell RNA spiked in. Sequencing input: naive CD8+ T cells from blood, with Jurkat cell RNA spiked in. Subset indicated: FACS-sorted CD8+CD4-CCR7+CD45RA+ naive T cells. The chain has TRBV16 and TRBJ1-1; TRBD1 agrees at 11 bases. DNA for the CDR3: TGTGCCAGCAGCAACCGGGACAGGGGGACTGAAGCTTTCTTT. It codes for CASSNRDRGTEAFF.